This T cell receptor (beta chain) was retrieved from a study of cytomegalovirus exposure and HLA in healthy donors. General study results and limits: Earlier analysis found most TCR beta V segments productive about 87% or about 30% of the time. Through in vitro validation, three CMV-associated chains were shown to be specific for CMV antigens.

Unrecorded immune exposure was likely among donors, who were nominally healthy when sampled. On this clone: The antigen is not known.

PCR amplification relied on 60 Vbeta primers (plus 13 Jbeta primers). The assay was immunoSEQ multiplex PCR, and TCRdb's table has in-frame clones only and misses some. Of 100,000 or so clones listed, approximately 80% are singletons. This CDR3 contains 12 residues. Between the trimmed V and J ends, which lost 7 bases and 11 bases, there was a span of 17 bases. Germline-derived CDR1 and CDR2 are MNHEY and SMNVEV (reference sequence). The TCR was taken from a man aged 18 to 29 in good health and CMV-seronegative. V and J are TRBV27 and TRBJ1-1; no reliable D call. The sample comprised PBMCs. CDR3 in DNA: TGTGCCAGCAATGGGTATGAGGGCCCGGCTTTCTTT. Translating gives CASNGYEGPAFF.